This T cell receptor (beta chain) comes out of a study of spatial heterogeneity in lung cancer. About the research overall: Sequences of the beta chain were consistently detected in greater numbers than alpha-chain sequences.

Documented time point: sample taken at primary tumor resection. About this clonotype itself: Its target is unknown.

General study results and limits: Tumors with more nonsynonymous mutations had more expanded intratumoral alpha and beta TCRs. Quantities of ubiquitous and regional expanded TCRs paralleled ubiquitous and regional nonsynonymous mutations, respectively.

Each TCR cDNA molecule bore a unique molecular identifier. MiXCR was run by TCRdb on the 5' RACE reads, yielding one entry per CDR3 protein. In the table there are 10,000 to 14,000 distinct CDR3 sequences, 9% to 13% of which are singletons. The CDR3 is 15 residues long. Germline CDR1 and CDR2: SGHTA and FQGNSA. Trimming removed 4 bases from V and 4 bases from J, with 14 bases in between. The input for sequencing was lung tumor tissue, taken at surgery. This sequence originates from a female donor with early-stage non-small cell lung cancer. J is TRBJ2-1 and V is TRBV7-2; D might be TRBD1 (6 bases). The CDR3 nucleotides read TGTGCCAGCAGCTCCGGCGGACAGCCGTACAATGAGCAGTTCTTC. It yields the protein CASSSGGQPYNEQFF.